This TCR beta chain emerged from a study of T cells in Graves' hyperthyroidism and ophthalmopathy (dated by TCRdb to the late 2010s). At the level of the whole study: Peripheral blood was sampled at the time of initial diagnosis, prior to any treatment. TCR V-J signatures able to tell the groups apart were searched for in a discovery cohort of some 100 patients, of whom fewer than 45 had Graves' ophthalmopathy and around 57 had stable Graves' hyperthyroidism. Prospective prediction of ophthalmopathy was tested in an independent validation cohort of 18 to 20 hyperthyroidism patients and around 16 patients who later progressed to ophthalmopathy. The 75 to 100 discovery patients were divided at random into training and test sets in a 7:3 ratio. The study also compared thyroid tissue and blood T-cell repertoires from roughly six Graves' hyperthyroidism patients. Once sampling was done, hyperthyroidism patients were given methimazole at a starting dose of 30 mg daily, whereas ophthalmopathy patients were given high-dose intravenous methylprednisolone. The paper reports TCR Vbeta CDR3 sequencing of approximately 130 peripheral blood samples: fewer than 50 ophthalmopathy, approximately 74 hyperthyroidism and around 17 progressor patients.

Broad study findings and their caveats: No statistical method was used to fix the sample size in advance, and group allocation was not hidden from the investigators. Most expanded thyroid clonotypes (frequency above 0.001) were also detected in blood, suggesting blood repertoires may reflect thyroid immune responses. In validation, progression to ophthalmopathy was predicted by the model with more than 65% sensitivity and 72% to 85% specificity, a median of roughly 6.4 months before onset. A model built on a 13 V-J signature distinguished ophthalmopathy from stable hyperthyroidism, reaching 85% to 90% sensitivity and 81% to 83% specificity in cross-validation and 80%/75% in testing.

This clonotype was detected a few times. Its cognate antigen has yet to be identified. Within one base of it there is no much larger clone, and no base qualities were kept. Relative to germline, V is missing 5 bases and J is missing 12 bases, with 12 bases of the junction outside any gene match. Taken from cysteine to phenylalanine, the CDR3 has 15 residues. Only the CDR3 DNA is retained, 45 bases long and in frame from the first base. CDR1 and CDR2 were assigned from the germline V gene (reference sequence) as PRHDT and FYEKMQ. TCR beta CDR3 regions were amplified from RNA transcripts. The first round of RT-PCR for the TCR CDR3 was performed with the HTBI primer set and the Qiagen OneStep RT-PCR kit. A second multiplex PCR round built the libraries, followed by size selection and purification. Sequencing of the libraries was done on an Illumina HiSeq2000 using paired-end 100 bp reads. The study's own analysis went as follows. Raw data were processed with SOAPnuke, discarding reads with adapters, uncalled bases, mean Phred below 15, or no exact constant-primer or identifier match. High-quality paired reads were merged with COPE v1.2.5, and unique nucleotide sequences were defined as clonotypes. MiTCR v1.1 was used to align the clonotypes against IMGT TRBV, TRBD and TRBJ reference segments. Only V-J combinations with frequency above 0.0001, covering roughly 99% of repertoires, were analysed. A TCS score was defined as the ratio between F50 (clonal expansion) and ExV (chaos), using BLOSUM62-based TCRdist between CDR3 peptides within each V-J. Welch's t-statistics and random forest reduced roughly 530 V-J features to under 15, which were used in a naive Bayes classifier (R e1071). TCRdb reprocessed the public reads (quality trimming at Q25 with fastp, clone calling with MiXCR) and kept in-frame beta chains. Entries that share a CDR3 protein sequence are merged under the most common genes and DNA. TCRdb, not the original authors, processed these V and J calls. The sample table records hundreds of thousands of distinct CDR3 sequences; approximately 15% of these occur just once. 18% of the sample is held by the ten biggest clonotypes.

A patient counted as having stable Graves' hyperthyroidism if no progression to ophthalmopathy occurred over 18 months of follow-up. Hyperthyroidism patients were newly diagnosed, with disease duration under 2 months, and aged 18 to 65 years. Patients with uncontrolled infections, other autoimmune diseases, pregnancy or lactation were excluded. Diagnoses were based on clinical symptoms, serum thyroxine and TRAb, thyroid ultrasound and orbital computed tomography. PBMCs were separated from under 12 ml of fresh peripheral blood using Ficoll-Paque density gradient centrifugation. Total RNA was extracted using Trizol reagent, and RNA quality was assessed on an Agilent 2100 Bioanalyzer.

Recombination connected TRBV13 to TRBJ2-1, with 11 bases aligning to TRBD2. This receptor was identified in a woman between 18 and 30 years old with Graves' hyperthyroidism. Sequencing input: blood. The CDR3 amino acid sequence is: CASSPGVAGGLAQFF. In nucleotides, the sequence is TGTGCCAGCAGCCCCGGGGTAGCGGGGGGGTTAGCGCAGTTCTTC.